This passage covers 25 T cell receptor beta chains from one sample sequenced in a study of spatial heterogeneity in lung cancer (dated by TCRdb to about 2019). The time point label corresponds to: sample taken at primary tumor resection. TCR sequencing used whole RNA extracted from tumor and nontumor lung tissue, or from cryopreserved PBMC samples, without cell sorting. Library preparation employed 5' RACE. Sequencing used a NextSeq 500. In TCRdb, the public reads were trimmed at Q25 with fastp and aligned with MiXCR, with productive beta chains retained. Here each entry gathers all rows of one CDR3 protein and keeps the most common genes and DNA. For this sample the table gives about 45,000 distinct CDR3 sequences, of which roughly 15% were detected only once. About 60% of the sample goes to the ten largest clones. This material consisted of PBMCs, taken at surgery. The receptors originated from a male donor with early-stage non-small cell lung cancer.

The V and J genes are TRBV10-3 and TRBJ2-7; TRBD1 agrees at 9 bases. Germline lookup yields CDR1 ENHRY and CDR2 SYGVKD. There are 14 residues in the CDR3. V lost 3 bases, J lost 6 bases, and 6 bases stayed unmatched. The CDR3 region is CAISDGTGLSEQYF. For the CDR3, the DNA is TGTGCCATCAGTGATGGGACAGGGTTAAGCGAGCAGTACTTC.

This clonotype was seen repeatedly, ten times or more. The rearrangement joins TRBV24-1 to TRBJ1-2; TRBD1 might be the D (6 bases). V lost 5 bases, J lost 4 bases, and 7 bases lay in between. CDR1 and CDR2 (germline): KGHDR, SFDVKD. The CDR3 has 12 residues. The CDR3 DNA follows: TGTGCCACCAGTGTAGGGGGCTATGGCTACACCTTC. Translation gives CATSVGGYGYTF.

This clonotype appeared a few times. The CDR3: CSASGYSYNEQFF. CDR3 DNA sequence: TGCAGTGCTAGCGGGTACTCCTACAATGAGCAGTTCTTC. The chain recombines TRBV20-1 with TRBJ2-1; D unresolved. Germline CDR1 reads DFQATT; CDR2 reads SNEGSKA (reference sequence). Between the trimmed V and J ends, which lost 3 bases and 0 bases, there was a span of 6 bases. CDR3 length: 13 amino acids.

This clonotype was seen many times. The chain is built from TRBV4-1 and TRBJ2-6; D not resolved. Trimming took 6 bases from V and 0 from J, leaving 9 bases between them. This CDR3 is 15 amino acids long. Germline V gives CDR1 MGHRA, CDR2 YSYEKL. The CDR3 is CASRTRLSGANVLTF. In DNA form, the CDR3 reads TGCGCCAGCAGAACCAGGCTCTCTGGGGCCAACGTCCTGACTTTC.

This clonotype was observed a few times. The genes are TRBV10-2 and TRBJ2-1; the D gene is possibly TRBD1 (5 bases). V was clipped by 0 bases and J by 0 bases, with 18 bases between them. The CDR3 spans 19 residues. Per the germline V gene, CDR1 is WSHSY and CDR2 is SAAADI. CDR3 coding DNA: TGCGCCAGCAGTGAGTCCCGGACCTCACAGGACGGCTCCTACAATGAGCAGTTCTTC. Translated, it gives CASSESRTSQDGSYNEQFF.

This rearrangement joins TRBV7-9 to TRBJ2-6; D is ambiguous. The V gene lost 5 bases and the J gene lost 0 bases, with 8 bases spanning the gap. This CDR3 is 15 amino acids long. Per the germline V gene, CDR1 is SEHNR and CDR2 is FQNEAQ (reference sequence). The CDR3: CASSIILSGANVLTF. The CDR3 DNA reads TGTGCCAGCAGCATTATCCTCTCTGGGGCCAACGTCCTGACTTTC.

Ten or more counts support this clonotype. V is TRBV15 and J is TRBJ1-6; D gene ambiguous. Germline V lookup: CDR1 LNHNV, CDR2 YYDKDF (reference sequence). Trimming shortened V by 1 base and J by 8 bases, and 9 bases separated the two germline ends. CDR3 length: 14 amino acids. This CDR3 reads CATSRVLGDSPLHF. DNA for the CDR3: TGTGCCACCAGCAGAGTACTTGGTGATTCACCCCTCCACTTT.

The chain uses TRBV3-1 and TRBJ2-1; 7 bases agree with TRBD1. CDR1 is LGHDT and CDR2 is YNNKEL in the germline V gene (reference sequence). With V trimmed by 1 base and J by 0 bases, 12 bases remained unmatched. CDR3 size: 19 residues. CDR3 nucleotide sequence: TGTGCCAGCAGCCAAGGCAGGGGGTTTACCCTAAGCTCCTACAATGAGCAGTTCTTC. This translates into CASSQGRGFTLSSYNEQFF.

The chain recombines TRBV12-3 or TRBV12-4 with TRBJ1-5; D is unresolved. The V end was cut by 5 bases, the J end by 0 bases, with 17 bases between. This CDR3 is built from 17 residues. CDR3 region: CASSPTPGTYSNQPQHF. CDR3 coding DNA: TGTGCCAGCAGTCCCACGCCGGGTACCTATAGCAATCAGCCCCAGCATTTT.

This clonotype has a handful of counts. The CDR3 DNA reads TGTGCCAGCAGCCTCCCTATCACCGGGACAGGGCACAATGAGCAGTTCTTC. Translation gives CASSLPITGTGHNEQFF. The chain employs TRBV27 and TRBJ2-1; 9 bases agree with TRBD1. Germline-derived CDR1 and CDR2 are MNHEY and SMNVEV (reference sequence). Germline trimming cut 6 bases from V and 5 bases from J; bases unmatched to any gene: 14. The length of the CDR3 is 17 residues.

As DNA, the CDR3 is TGTGCCAGCAGTCTAGGGACGGCCCAATACGAGCAGTACTTC. Amino acids: CASSLGTAQYEQYF. This rearrangement joins TRBV7-6 to TRBJ2-7; tentatively, D is TRBD1 or TRBD2 (5 bases each). Germline V lookup: CDR1 SGHVS, CDR2 FNYEAQ. The CDR3 covers 14 residues. V gave up 6 bases and J gave up 4 bases, with 16 bases separating them.

The sample holds many counts of this clonotype. J is TRBJ1-2 and V is TRBV29-1; D gene uncertain. Germline assignment: CDR1 SQVTM and CDR2 ANQGSEA. There are 11 residues in the CDR3. The V end lost 4 bases, the J end lost 6 bases, and 9 bases lay between the germline ends. As DNA, the CDR3 is TGCAGCGTTGTAATAAGGGATGGCTACACCTTC. Its translation is CSVVIRDGYTF.

The chain recombines TRBV7-8 with TRBJ1-1; no firm D call. The CDR3 runs to 14 residues. CDR1 is SGHVS and CDR2 is FQNEAQ in the germline V gene. Trimming left V 1 base short and J 1 base short, with 7 bases between. CDR3 sequence: CASSLESRNTEAFF. CDR3 nucleotides: TGTGCCAGCAGCTTAGAATCTCGGAACACTGAAGCTTTCTTT.

This clonotype occurred many times. J is TRBJ2-3 and V is TRBV29-1; no firm D call. CDR3 length: 13 residues. CDR1 and CDR2 (germline): SQVTM, ANQGSEA. V shed 4 bases and J shed 5 bases, with 13 bases lying between them. CDR3 sequence: CSVAERRRDTQYF. The CDR3 DNA is TGCAGCGTTGCAGAACGCCGCAGAGATACGCAGTATTTT.

The chain joins TRBV28 to TRBJ1-5; D uncertain. The CDR3 totals 12 residues. V was pared by 2 bases and J by 7 bases, with 6 bases between. CDR1 and CDR2 from the germline V gene are MDHEN and SYDVKM. The CDR3 protein is CASSLARQPQHF. The CDR3 bases are TGTGCCAGCAGTTTAGCGAGGCAGCCCCAGCATTTT.

This clonotype was recorded many times. The chain has TRBV7-9 and TRBJ2-7; D is possibly TRBD1 (5 bases). Germline CDR1 reads SEHNR; CDR2 reads FQNEAQ (reference sequence). The CDR3 loop spans 13 amino acids. V dropped 5 bases and J dropped 0 bases, with 8 bases sitting between them. The CDR3 DNA is TGTGCCAGCAGCAAAGACAGCTCCTACGAGCAGTACTTC. The encoded protein is CASSKDSSYEQYF.

This rearrangement joins TRBV12-3 or TRBV12-4 to TRBJ1-2, with 7 nucleotides matching TRBD1. V was clipped by 5 bases and J by 6 bases; unmatched bases: 12. The CDR3 has 15 residues. The CDR3 loop is CASSPGQSWLNGYTF. For the CDR3, the DNA is TGTGCCAGCAGTCCGGGACAGTCATGGCTGAATGGCTACACCTTC.

The J gene is TRBJ2-5, the V gene TRBV7-2, with 9 bases matching TRBD2. Germline V lookup: CDR1 SGHTA, CDR2 FQGNSA. The CDR3 totals 16 residues. The trim removed 3 bases at V and 6 bases at J, leaving 11 bases unmatched. The CDR3 nucleotides are TGTGCCAGCAGCTTCCGGCGGGAGGGAGATGGAAAGACCCAGTACTTC. It yields the protein CASSFRREGDGKTQYF.

The chain links TRBV18 to TRBJ1-6; D remains ambiguous. In germline, CDR1 is KGHSH, CDR2 LQKENI. The CDR3 has 16 residues. The V end lost 3 bases, the J end lost 0 bases, and 9 bases lay between the germline ends. The CDR3 nucleotides are TGTGCCAGCTCACCCGAACAGAGCTCCTATAATTCACCCCTCCACTTT. Protein product: CASSPEQSSYNSPLHF.

This clonotype was detected only a few times. The chain combines TRBV4-1 with TRBJ2-5, with 11 bases that match TRBD1. The germline V gene has CDR1 MGHRA and CDR2 YSYEKL. J was trimmed by 4 bases and V by 3 bases; bases with no gene match: 1. The CDR3 is 14 residues long. CDR3 DNA sequence: TGCGCCAGCAGCCACGGACAGGGGGCAGAGACCCAGTACTTC. It specifies CASSHGQGAETQYF.

This clonotype appeared a single time. The chain has TRBV9 and TRBJ2-7, with 7 bases identical to TRBD2. Germline CDR1 is SGDLS and CDR2 is YYNGEE. This CDR3 is 16 amino acids long. The trim removed 0 bases at V and 4 bases at J, leaving 10 bases unmatched. The CDR3 is CASSVADGLERYEQYF. For the CDR3, the DNA is TGTGCCAGCAGCGTAGCGGATGGACTAGAGAGGTACGAGCAGTACTTC.

This clonotype was found a few times. This chain links TRBV20-1 with TRBJ2-1; D unclear. Trimming shortened V by 0 bases and J by 3 bases, and 9 bases separated the two germline ends. Germline loops: CDR1 DFQATT, CDR2 SNEGSKA (reference sequence). The CDR3 contains 14 residues. In DNA form, the CDR3 reads TGCAGTGCTAGAGATCCGGAGCGCTACAATGAGCAGTTCTTC. Translation: CSARDPERYNEQFF.

The table lists this clonotype with many counts. This chain joins TRBV2 and TRBJ1-3; 7 bases are a match to TRBD1. With 6 bases clipped from V and 4 bases from J, the junction kept 6 bases outside the gene matches. Germline V lookup: CDR1 SNHLY, CDR2 FYNNEI. The CDR3 has 14 residues. CDR3 region: CASRPQGPGNTIYF. The DNA for the CDR3 is TGTGCCAGCAGGCCACAGGGGCCCGGAAACACCATATATTTT.

The sample holds a few counts of this clonotype. This chain connects TRBV6-2 or TRBV6-3 to TRBJ2-1, with 11 bases lining up with TRBD2. J gave up 2 bases and V 2 bases, and 2 bases lay outside the gene matches. Per the germline V gene, CDR1 is MNHEY and CDR2 is SVGEGT. The CDR3 contains 16 residues. CDR3 residues: CASSYPGLAAYNEQFF. The CDR3 DNA reads TGTGCCAGCAGTTACCCGGGACTAGCGGCCTACAATGAGCAGTTCTTC.

This clonotype came up a few times. V is TRBV4-2 and J is TRBJ1-1; no reliable D call. Trimming shortened V by 0 bases and J by 3 bases, and 11 bases separated the two germline ends. CDR3 length: 15 residues. Germline V lookup: CDR1 LGHNA, CDR2 YNFKEQ. This chain's CDR3 is CASSQDPRVYTEAFF. CDR3 DNA: TGTGCCAGCAGCCAAGATCCAAGGGTATACACTGAAGCTTTCTTT.